What follows are 22 T cell receptor beta chains derived from one specimen sequenced in a study of T-cell memory formation after mild COVID-19. TCRdb re-analysed the 5' RACE reads in MiXCR, keeping a single row per CDR3 protein. Here the sample spans hundreds of thousands of distinct CDR3 sequences, 25% to 30% being singletons. The sample taken for sequencing was PBMCs or a T cell subset sorted from them (not recorded which). Receptors were obtained from an adult woman who had mild COVID-19 (a few samples of this study predate the infection). Cell type and time point are not known.

The chain uses TRBV23-1 and TRBJ2-3; D is ambiguous. TRBV23-1 is marked as an open reading frame, function uncertain. The CDR3 runs 15 residues. V lost 4 bases, J lost 4 bases, and 15 bases lay in between. CDR3 DNA: TGCGCCAGCAGTCCTGGGAATCCACAGCCAGATACGCAGTATTTT. Translating gives CASSPGNPQPDTQYF.

This clonotype was observed a few times. V and J are TRBV20-1 and TRBJ1-2, with 8 bases identical to TRBD1. The CDR3 is made up of 15 amino acids. Looked up from germline, CDR1 is DFQATT and CDR2 is SNEGSKA (reference sequence). Trimming took 6 bases from V and 2 from J; bases not matched to a gene: 11. CDR3 coding DNA: TGCAGTGCGCCCGGGCCAACAGGGGGGAACTATGGCTACACCTTC. It encodes CSAPGPTGGNYGYTF.

The V and J genes are TRBV7-9 and TRBJ1-1, with D uncertain. This CDR3 region has 18 residues. V was clipped by 1 base and J by 3 bases, with 21 bases between them. In germline, CDR1 is SEHNR, CDR2 FQNEAQ (reference sequence). The CDR3 DNA reads TGTGCCAGCAGCTTAGAAGAGACGGGGAGAGATATGGACACTGAAGCTTTCTTT. Translated, it gives CASSLEETGRDMDTEAFF.

The chain couples TRBV7-2 to TRBJ2-7; TRBD2 agrees at 7 bases. V shed 10 bases and J 2 bases; nucleotides not matched to a gene: 5. The V gene's germline CDR1 is SGHTA and CDR2 FQGNSA. The CDR3 totals 12 residues. The CDR3 is CAIGAGPYEQYF. CDR3 sequence (DNA): TGTGCCATCGGAGCGGGGCCCTACGAGCAGTACTTC.

At least ten counts were recorded for this clonotype. The gene calls are TRBV19 and TRBJ1-2, with D possibly matching TRBD1 (5 bases). The CDR3 totals 13 residues. Between the trimmed V and J ends, which lost 6 bases and 4 bases, there was a span of 12 bases. The germline V gene has CDR1 LNHDA and CDR2 SQIVND (reference sequence). The CDR3 protein is CASRPAGGYGYTF. CDR3 nucleotides: TGTGCCAGTAGGCCGGCCGGGGGCTATGGCTACACCTTC.

A few counts support this clonotype. The chain employs TRBV6-2 or TRBV6-3 and TRBJ2-3, with D uncertain. Per germline, CDR1 MNHEY and CDR2 SVGEGT. CDR3 length equals 12 residues. Trimming took off 4 bases at V and 6 bases at J, with 8 bases between the two ends. CDR3 residues: CASSLEVDTQYF. CDR3 DNA: TGTGCCAGCAGTTTAGAAGTGGATACGCAGTATTTT.

This clonotype was seen a few times. The chain is built from TRBV12-3 or TRBV12-4 and TRBJ2-5; D uncertain. V lost 2 bases and J 0 bases, leaving 10 bases between the germline ends. The CDR3 has 15 residues. The DNA of the CDR3 is TGTGCCAGCAGTTTAAAGTCCGGGTACCAAGAGACCCAGTACTTC. The encoded protein is CASSLKSGYQETQYF.

The table lists this clonotype with a few counts. This chain joins TRBV27 and TRBJ2-7; TRBD1 might be the D (6 bases). Germline assignment: CDR1 MNHEY and CDR2 SMNVEV (reference sequence). CDR3 size: 15 residues. V lost 3 bases, J lost 3 bases, and 15 bases lay in between. CDR3 sequence reads: CASSLGTGFYYEQYF. CDR3 sequence (DNA): TGTGCCAGCAGTTTGGGTACAGGGTTTTACTACGAGCAGTACTTC.

This clonotype was counted between two and nine times. This rearrangement joins TRBV11-2 to TRBJ1-2, with D unclear. Germline V CDR1 and CDR2: SGHAT, FQNNGV. The CDR3 totals 14 residues. Trimming pared 3 bases from V and 1 base from J, leaving 9 bases between. The CDR3 DNA reads TGTGCCAGCAGCTTTTACCAGCTTAACTATGGCTACACCTTC. It specifies CASSFYQLNYGYTF.

The chain has TRBV29-1 and TRBJ1-2, with D possibly TRBD1 on 5 matching bases. Deletions cut 6 bases from V and 3 bases from J, with 23 bases between. This CDR3 spans 16 amino acids. Germline values: CDR1 SQVTM, CDR2 ANQGSEA. The chain's CDR3 is CSVVGGAGPDYYGYTF. In nucleotides, the CDR3 is TGCAGCGTCGTTGGGGGAGCCGGACCGGATTACTATGGCTACACCTTC. Looking up the rest from reference TRBV29-1 and TRBJ1-2 gives the full variable domain: SAVISQKPSRDICQRGTSLTIQCQVDSQVTMMFWYRQQPGQSLTLIATANQGSEATYESGFVIDKFPISRPNLTFSTLTVSNMSPEDSSIYLCSVVGGAGPDYYGYTFGSGTRLTVV.

J is TRBJ2-1 and V is TRBV7-2; TRBD2 might be the D (6 bases). The CDR3 spans 13 residues. The germline V and J ends were trimmed by 1 base and 9 bases, with 10 bases remaining between them. CDR1 and CDR2 from the germline V gene are SGHTA and FQGNSA. The CDR3 loop reads CASSLGTGAEQFF. CDR3 DNA sequence: TGTGCCAGCAGCTTAGGAACGGGAGCTGAGCAGTTCTTC.

This chain connects TRBV5-1 to TRBJ1-1, with D possibly matching TRBD1 (5 bases). The germline V gene has CDR1 SGHRS and CDR2 YFSETQ. Trimming cost V 5 bases and J 0 bases, with 17 bases left between them. The CDR3 spans 16 residues. The CDR3 DNA follows: TGCGCCAGCAGTCCCCAGGGTACGAGGTTGAACACTGAAGCTTTCTTT. It yields the protein CASSPQGTRLNTEAFF.

This chain joins TRBV7-9 and TRBJ2-2, with TRBD2 matching 8 bases. The germline CDR1 and CDR2 sequences are SEHNR and FQNEAQ (reference sequence). This CDR3 region has 15 residues. The trim removed 4 bases at V and 5 bases at J, leaving 6 bases unmatched. Written as DNA, the CDR3 is TGTGCCAGCAGCTCCCCCACGGGGGGGACCGGGGAGCTGTTTTTT. It specifies CASSSPTGGTGELFF.

The rearrangement links TRBV7-9 to TRBJ1-1; perhaps TRBD1 as D (5 bases). The V gene lost 1 base and the J gene lost 4 bases, with 10 bases spanning the gap. CDR3 length equals 14 residues. Germline assignment: CDR1 SEHNR and CDR2 FQNEAQ (reference sequence). CDR3 sequence: CASSLGGTSTEAFF. For the CDR3, the DNA is TGTGCCAGCAGCTTAGGAGGGACGAGCACTGAAGCTTTCTTT.

The chain couples TRBV4-2 to TRBJ2-1, with 8 bases fitting TRBD2. CDR1 is LGHNA, CDR2 YNFKEQ, per germline. Trimming at V came to 1 base and at J to 6 bases, leaving 11 bases not matched to a gene. The CDR3 is made up of 17 amino acids. The CDR3 nucleotides read TGTGCCAGCAGCCAAGTCCTAGGAGCGGGAGTTGGCAATGAGCAGTTCTTC. This encodes CASSQVLGAGVGNEQFF.

This clonotype was seen only a few times. This chain uses TRBV12-3 or TRBV12-4 with TRBJ1-1, with unresolved D. This CDR3 has 12 residues. V was clipped by 6 bases and J by 5 bases, with 10 bases between them. The CDR3 coding sequence is TGTGCCAGCAGCGACGGTTTTACTGAAGCTTTCTTT. Protein sequence: CASSDGFTEAFF.

The rearrangement links TRBV18 to TRBJ1-1, with TRBD1 identical over 8 bases. Germline CDR1 is KGHSH and CDR2 is LQKENI. The CDR3 length is 13 residues. V was pared by 6 bases and J by 11 bases, with 11 bases of the junction left unmatched. CDR3 region: CASSPGTGQDAFF. The CDR3 DNA sequence: TGTGCCAGCTCCCCAGGGACAGGCCAGGACGCTTTCTTT.

V and J are TRBV20-1 and TRBJ1-4, with TRBD1 identical over 7 bases. Germline lookup yields CDR1 DFQATT and CDR2 SNEGSKA (reference sequence). V was pared by 1 base and J by 2 bases, with 7 bases of the junction left unmatched. This CDR3 contains 16 residues. The CDR3 sequence is CSARAYRGSTNEKLFF. The DNA for the CDR3 is TGCAGTGCTAGAGCTTACAGGGGCTCGACTAATGAAAAACTGTTTTTT.

The chain is built from TRBV6-5 and TRBJ1-1; D gene ambiguous. The germline V and J ends were trimmed by 6 bases and 10 bases, with 18 bases remaining between them. The CDR3 runs to 13 residues. Per the germline V gene, CDR1 is MNHEY and CDR2 is SVGAGI. The DNA of the CDR3 is TGTGCCAGCAGGGTTGACCCTCGCACGGCAGCTTTCTTT. Its protein is CASRVDPRTAAFF.

The chain carries TRBV12-3 or TRBV12-4 and TRBJ1-1, with D hard to call. The CDR3 extends over 14 amino acids. Deletions cut 3 bases from V and 7 bases from J, with 15 bases between. In DNA form, the CDR3 reads TGTGCCAGCAGTTTTTGGACCCAAGGCCATGAAGCTTTCTTT. This codes for CASSFWTQGHEAFF.

J is TRBJ1-5 and V is TRBV12-3 or TRBV12-4; 7 nucleotides line up with TRBD1. J gave up 10 bases and V 7 bases, and 13 bases lay outside the gene matches. The CDR3 loop spans 14 amino acids. DNA of the CDR3: TGTGCCAGCACCCCGGACAGGTCTATTAGTCCCCAGCATTTT. Translation gives CASTPDRSISPQHF.

V gene TRBV4-2 combines with J gene TRBJ2-3, with TRBD2 matching 9 bases. J lost 4 bases, V lost 5 bases, and 13 bases had no gene match. Germline CDR1 is LGHNA and CDR2 is YNFKEQ. The CDR3 extends over 17 amino acids. The CDR3 DNA is TGTGCCAGCAGCGTTAGGGTTGCTAGCGGGAACTCAGATACGCAGTATTTT. The encoded protein is CASSVRVASGNSDTQYF.